The text below deals with one T cell receptor (beta chain). No antigen is known for it. Per-base qualities were not stored, and no clone one base away is much larger. The sample is drawn from a study of T cell repertoires in cytomegalovirus infection (dated by TCRdb to the late 2010s). As for the study more broadly: Donor HLA type was relevant to the analysis, because carriage of CMV infection together with the matching HLA type was indicated by public TCR beta signatures. Study-wide findings and limitations: The ex vivo response was dominated by HLA-C-restricted CMV-specific TCR beta clonotypes, and the single most frequent clonotype in two of eight donors was supplied by these HLA-C-restricted clonotypes. Cumulative frequency of public TCR beta family members discriminated carriers of CMV infection plus the relevant HLA type in this cohort and an independent approximately 350-donor cohort.

Spanning cysteine to phenylalanine, the CDR3 consists of 17 amino acids. The read is trimmed to its CDR3 DNA, 51 bases read in frame from base 1. Reading the germline V gene gives CDR1 SGHTA and CDR2 FQGTGA. V sheds 4 bases and J sheds 1 base, leaving 17 bases between their ends. Sequencing was carried out with an Illumina HiSeq 1500. TCRdb's own reprocessing of the public reads used fastp at Q25 and MiXCR and kept productive beta chains. Rows with one shared CDR3 protein collapse into an entry with the most common genes and DNA. Within this sample are more than 400,000 distinct CDR3 sequences, with around a quarter of them counted one time only. The biggest ten clones account for about 13% of the sample.

The source material was PBMCs. This TCR was sampled from a human donor in good health (CMV status not recorded). Some clones in this sample may be carry-over from other donors' samples. In this chain, TRBV7-3 is recombined with TRBJ1-5, and perhaps TRBD1 as D gene, on 6 matching bases. CDR3 loop: CASSSPWGGGSNQPQHF. The sequenced DNA: TGTGCCAGCAGCTCGCCATGGGGGGGGGGCAGCAATCAGCCCCAGCATTTT.